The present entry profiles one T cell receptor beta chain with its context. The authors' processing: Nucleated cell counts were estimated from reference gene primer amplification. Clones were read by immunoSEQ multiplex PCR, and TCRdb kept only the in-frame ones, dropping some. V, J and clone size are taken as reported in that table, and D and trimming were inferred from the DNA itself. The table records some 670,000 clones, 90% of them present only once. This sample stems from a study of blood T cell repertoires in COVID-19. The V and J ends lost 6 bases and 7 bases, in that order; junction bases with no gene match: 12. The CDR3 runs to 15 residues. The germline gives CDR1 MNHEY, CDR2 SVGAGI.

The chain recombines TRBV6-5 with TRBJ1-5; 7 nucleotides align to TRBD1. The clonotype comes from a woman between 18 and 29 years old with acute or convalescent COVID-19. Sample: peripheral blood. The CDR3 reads CASRPTGVAGQPQHF. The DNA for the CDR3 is TGTGCCAGCAGACCCACAGGGGTGGCGGGCCAGCCCCAGCATTTT.